This T cell receptor (beta chain) was sequenced during a study of T cells in Graves' hyperthyroidism and ophthalmopathy. The CDR3 covers 15 residues. The germline V and J ends were trimmed by 6 bases and 0 bases, with 12 bases remaining between them. These patients, aged 18 to 65, had recently diagnosed hyperthyroidism lasting under 2 months. The diagnostic basis comprised clinical symptoms, serum thyroxine and TRAb, thyroid ultrasound and orbital computed tomography. Study conclusions and caveats: Most clonotypes that expanded in the thyroid above 0.001 also showed up in blood.

RNA transcripts served as the template for amplifying TCR beta CDR3 regions. The HTBI primer set was used in a first-round RT-PCR of the TCR CDR3. MiXCR, run by TCRdb on the multiplex PCR reads, gives a single entry per CDR3 protein. The table has hundreds of thousands of distinct CDR3 sequences, less than 15% seen once. This clonotype has at least ten counts. Its antigen is unknown. The TCR sequence derives from a woman younger than 30 with Graves' hyperthyroidism. The sample was blood. This chain links TRBV12-3 or TRBV12-4 with TRBJ2-1, with D possibly being TRBD2 (6 bases). CDR3: CASRLRGSSYNEQFF. The CDR3 DNA reads TGTGCCAGCAGGTTACGGGGGAGCTCCTACAATGAGCAGTTCTTC.